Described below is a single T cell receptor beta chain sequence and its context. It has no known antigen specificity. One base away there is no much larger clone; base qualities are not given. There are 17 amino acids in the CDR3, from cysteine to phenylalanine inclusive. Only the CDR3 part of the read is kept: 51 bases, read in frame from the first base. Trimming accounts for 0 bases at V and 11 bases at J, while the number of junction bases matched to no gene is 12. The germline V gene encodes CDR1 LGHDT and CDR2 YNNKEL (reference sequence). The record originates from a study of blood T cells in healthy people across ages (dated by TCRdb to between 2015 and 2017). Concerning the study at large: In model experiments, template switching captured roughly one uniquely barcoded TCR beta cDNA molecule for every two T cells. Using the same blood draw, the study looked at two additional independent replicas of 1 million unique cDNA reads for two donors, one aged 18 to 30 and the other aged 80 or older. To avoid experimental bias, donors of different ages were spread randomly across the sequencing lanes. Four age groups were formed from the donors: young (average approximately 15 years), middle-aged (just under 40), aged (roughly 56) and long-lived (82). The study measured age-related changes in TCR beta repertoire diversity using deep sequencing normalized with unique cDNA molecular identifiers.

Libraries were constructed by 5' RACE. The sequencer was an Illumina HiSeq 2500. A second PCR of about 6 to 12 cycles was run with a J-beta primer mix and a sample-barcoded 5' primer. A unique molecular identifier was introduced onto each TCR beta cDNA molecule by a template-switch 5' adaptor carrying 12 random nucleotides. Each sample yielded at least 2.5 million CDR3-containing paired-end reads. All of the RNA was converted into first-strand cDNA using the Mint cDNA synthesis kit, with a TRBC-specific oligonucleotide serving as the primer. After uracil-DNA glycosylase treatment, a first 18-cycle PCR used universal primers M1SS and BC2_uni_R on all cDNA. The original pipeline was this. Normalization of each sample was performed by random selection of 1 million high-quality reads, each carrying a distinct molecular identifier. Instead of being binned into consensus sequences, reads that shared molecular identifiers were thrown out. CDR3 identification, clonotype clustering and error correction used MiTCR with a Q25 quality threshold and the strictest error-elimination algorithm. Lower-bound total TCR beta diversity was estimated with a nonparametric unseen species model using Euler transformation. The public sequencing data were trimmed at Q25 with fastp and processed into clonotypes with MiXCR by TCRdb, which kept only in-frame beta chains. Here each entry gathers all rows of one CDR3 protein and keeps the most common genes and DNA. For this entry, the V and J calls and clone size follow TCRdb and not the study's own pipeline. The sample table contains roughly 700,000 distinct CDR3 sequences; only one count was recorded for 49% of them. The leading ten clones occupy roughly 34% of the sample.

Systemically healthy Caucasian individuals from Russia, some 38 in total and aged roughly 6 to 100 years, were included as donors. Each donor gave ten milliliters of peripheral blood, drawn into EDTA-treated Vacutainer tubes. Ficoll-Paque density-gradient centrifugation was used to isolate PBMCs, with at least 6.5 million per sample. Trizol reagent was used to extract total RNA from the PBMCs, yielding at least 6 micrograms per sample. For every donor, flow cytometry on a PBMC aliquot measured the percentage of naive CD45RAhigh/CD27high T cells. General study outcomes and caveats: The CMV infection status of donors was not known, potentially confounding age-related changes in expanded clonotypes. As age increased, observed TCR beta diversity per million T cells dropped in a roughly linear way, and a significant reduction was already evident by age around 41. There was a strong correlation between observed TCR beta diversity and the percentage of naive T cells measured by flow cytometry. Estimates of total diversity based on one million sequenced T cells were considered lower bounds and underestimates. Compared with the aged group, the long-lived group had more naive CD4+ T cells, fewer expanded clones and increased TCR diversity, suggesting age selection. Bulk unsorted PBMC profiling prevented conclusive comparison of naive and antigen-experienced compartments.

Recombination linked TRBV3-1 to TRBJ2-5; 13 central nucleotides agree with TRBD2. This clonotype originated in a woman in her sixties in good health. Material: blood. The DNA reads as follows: TGTGCCAGCAGCCAAGATCTTACGACTAGCGGGAGGAATGAGCAGTACTTC. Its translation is CASSQDLTTSGRNEQYF.